Sequencing of this T cell receptor (beta chain) was carried out in a study of T cell clusters in autoimmune cytopenias. Measured by frequency, this clonotype is medium-sized. The V gene's germline CDR1 is LNHDA and CDR2 SQIVND (reference sequence). The CDR3 loop spans 17 amino acids. TRB was amplified from approximately 250 ng of peripheral blood genomic DNA per sample. TRB rearrangements were amplified by touch-down multiplex PCR with mixed TRB-A/B primers. From its re-call of the multiplex PCR reads, TCRdb lists each CDR3 protein once, without DNA. The sample data list about 11,000 distinct CDR3 sequences. The data were also submitted as part of a second study, on T cell repertoires in aging, cancer and after chemotherapy.

This sequence originates from a human donor in good health. The chain recombines TRBV19 with TRBJ2-3; TCRdb returns TRBD1, unconfirmable since there is no DNA. Sample: peripheral blood. CDR3 region: CASSPRPDRPSTDTQYF.